The sequence of this T cell receptor (delta chain) was determined in a study of γδ T cells in repeated Plasmodium falciparum infection. Study-level information: Malian children with intense seasonal malaria exposure were compared with matched Australian children.

TCRdb reprocessed the multiplex PCR reads using CATT. The sample lists tens of thousands of delta-chain clones; over 1.5% were seen once. This clone was detected many times. One base separates it from a far larger clone, so it is likely a read error. Within the sample, other DNA sequences also encode this same CDR3. This TCR came from a pool of human donors (malaria-infected and uninfected, not separated). Sequencing input: gamma-delta T cells from blood.

In DNA form, the CDR3 reads TGTGCTCTTGGGATAAGACCCGTTAGGAACGGCGATAAACTCATCTTC. It encodes CALGIRPVRNGDKLIF. The genes are TRDV1 and TRDJ1, with D unresolved. The germline V gene has CDR1 TSWWSYY and CDR2 QGS. The CDR3 runs 16 residues.